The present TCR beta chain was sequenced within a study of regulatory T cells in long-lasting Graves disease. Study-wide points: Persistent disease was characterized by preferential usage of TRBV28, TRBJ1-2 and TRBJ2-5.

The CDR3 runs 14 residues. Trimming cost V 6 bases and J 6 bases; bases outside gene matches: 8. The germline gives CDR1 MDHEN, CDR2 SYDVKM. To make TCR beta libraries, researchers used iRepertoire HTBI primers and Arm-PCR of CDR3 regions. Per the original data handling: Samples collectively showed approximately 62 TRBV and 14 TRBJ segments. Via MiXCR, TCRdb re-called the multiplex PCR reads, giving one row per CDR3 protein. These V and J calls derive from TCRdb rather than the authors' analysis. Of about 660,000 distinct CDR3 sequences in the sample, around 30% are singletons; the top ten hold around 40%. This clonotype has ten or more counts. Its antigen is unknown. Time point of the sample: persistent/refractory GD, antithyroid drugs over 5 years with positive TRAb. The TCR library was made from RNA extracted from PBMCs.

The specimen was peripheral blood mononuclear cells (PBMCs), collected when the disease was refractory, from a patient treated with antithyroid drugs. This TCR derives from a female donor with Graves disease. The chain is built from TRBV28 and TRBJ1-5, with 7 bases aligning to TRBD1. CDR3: CASRPNRGTQPQHF. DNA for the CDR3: TGTGCCAGCAGGCCCAACAGGGGTACTCAGCCCCAGCATTTT. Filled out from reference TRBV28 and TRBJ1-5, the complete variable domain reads DVKVTQSSRYLVKRTGEKVFLECVQDMDHENMFWYRQDPGLGLRLIYFSYDVKMKEKGDIPEGYSVSREKKERFSLILESASTNQTSMYLCASRPNRGTQPQHFGDGTRLSIL.